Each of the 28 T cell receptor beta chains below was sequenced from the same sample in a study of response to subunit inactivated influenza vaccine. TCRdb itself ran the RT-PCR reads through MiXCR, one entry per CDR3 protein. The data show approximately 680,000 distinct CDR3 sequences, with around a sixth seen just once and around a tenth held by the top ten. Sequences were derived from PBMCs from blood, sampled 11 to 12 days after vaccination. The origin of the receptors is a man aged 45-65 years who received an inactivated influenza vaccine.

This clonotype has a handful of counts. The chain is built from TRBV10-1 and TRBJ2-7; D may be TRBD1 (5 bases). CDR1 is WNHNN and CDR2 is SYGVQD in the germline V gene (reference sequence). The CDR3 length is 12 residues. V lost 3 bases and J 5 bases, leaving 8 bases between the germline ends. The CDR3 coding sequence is TGCGCCAGCAGTGATCAGGGTGACGAGCAGTACTTC. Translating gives CASSDQGDEQYF.

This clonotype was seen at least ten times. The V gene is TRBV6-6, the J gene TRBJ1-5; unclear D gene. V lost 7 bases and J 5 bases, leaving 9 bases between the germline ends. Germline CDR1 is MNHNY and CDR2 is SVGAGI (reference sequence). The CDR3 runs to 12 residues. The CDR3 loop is CASNNRDQPQHF. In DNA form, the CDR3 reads TGTGCCAGCAACAACAGAGATCAGCCCCAGCATTTT.

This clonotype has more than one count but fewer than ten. The CDR3 DNA reads as TGCGCCAGCAGCCAAGGGGATGGGGTAGGTTTCTACAATGAGCAGTTCTTC. It yields the protein CASSQGDGVGFYNEQFF. This rearrangement joins TRBV4-1 to TRBJ2-1; D not resolved. The CDR3 runs to 17 residues. CDR1 is MGHRA, CDR2 YSYEKL, per germline. Deletions cut 1 base from V and 3 bases from J, with 16 bases between.

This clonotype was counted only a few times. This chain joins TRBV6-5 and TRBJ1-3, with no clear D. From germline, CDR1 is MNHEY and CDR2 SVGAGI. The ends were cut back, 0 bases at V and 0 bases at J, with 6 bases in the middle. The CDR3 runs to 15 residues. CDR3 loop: CASSYSTVSGNTIYF. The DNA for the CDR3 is TGTGCCAGCAGTTACTCTACAGTCTCTGGAAACACCATATATTTT.

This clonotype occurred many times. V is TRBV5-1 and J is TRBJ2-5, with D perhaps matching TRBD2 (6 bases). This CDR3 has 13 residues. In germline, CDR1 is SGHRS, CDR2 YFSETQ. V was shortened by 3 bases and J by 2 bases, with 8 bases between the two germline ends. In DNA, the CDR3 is TGCGCCAGCAGCTCGGCGGGGCAAGAGACCCAGTACTTC. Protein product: CASSSAGQETQYF.

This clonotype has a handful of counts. The CDR3 region has the DNA TGCAGTGCTAGGATTCTGACTCGGGACAGCGCGATATACGAGCAGTACTTC. Its translation: CSARILTRDSAIYEQYF. The rearrangement uses TRBV20-1 and TRBJ2-7; 7 nucleotides agree with TRBD1. The trim removed 3 bases at V and 4 bases at J, leaving 18 bases unmatched. In germline, CDR1 is DFQATT, CDR2 SNEGSKA (reference sequence). There are 17 residues in the CDR3.

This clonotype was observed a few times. This chain's CDR3 is CASSLTPGQGVDYGYTF. The CDR3 DNA follows: TGTGCCAGCAGTTTAACCCCGGGACAGGGTGTAGACTATGGCTACACCTTC. V and J are TRBV27 and TRBJ1-2, with 9 bases lining up with TRBD1. J lost 3 bases, V lost 2 bases, and 10 bases had no gene match. Germline-derived CDR1 and CDR2 are MNHEY and SMNVEV (reference sequence). The CDR3 covers 17 residues.

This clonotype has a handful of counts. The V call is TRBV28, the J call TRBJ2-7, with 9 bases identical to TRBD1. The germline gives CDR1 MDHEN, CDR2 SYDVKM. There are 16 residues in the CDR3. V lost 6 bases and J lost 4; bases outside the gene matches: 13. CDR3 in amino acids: CASSPPRDRVRYEQYF. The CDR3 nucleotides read TGTGCCAGCAGCCCCCCCAGGGACAGGGTGCGGTACGAGCAGTACTTC.

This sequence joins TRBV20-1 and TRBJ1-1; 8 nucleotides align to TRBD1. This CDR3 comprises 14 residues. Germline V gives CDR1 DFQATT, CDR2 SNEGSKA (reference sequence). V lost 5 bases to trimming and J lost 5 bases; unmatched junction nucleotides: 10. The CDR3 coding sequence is TGCAGTGCTGACCGTGACAGGGGTTGGACTGAAGCTTTCTTT. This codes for CSADRDRGWTEAFF.

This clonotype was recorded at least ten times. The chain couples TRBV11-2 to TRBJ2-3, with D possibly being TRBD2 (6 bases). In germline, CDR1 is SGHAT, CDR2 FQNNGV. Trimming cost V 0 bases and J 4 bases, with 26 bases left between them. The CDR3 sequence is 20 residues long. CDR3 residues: CASSLDPGRRGRGGPDTQYF. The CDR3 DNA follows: TGTGCCAGCAGCTTAGATCCGGGGAGAAGAGGGCGGGGAGGCCCAGATACGCAGTATTTT.

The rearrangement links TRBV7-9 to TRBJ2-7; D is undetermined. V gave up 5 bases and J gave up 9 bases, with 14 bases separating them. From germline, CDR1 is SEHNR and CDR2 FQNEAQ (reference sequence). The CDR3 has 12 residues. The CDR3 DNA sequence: TGTGCCAGCAGCCCTGTAGGGTTTGGGCAGTACTTC. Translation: CASSPVGFGQYF.

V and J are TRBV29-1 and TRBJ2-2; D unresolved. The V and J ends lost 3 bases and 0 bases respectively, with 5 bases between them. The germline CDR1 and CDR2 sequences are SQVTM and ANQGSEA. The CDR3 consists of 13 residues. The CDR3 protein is CSVEWANTGELFF. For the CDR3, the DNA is TGCAGCGTTGAGTGGGCGAACACCGGGGAGCTGTTTTTT.

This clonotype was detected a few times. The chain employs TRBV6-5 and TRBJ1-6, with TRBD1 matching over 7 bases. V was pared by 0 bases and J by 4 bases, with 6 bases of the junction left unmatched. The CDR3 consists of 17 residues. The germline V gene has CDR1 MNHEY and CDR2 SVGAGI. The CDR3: CASSYSLRDRYNSPLHF. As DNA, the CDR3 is TGTGCCAGCAGTTACTCTCTCCGGGACAGATATAATTCACCCCTCCACTTT.

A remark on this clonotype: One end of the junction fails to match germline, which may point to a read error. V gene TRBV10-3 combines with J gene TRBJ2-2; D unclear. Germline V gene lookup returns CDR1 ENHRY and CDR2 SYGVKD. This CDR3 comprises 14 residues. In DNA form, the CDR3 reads TGTGCCATCACTGAGACCCCGAACACCGGGGAGCTGTTTTTT. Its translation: CAITETPNTGELFF.

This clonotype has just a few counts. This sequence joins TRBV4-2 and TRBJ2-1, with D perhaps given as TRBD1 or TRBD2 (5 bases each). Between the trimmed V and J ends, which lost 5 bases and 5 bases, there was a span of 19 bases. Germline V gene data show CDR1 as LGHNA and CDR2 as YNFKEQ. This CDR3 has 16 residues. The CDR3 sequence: CASSSGRGILDNEQFF. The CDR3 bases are TGTGCCAGCAGCTCGGGCCGGGGCATCTTGGACAATGAGCAGTTCTTC.

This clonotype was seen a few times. The DNA for the CDR3 is TGTGCCAGCAGTCCAATAGCGGGACTCCGTGGGGAGCAGTACTTC. As protein: CASSPIAGLRGEQYF. J is TRBJ2-7 and V is TRBV12-3 or TRBV12-4; 8 bases are a match to TRBD2. Losses at the gene ends were 5 bases for V and 7 bases for J; bases not matched to a gene: 13. The CDR3 consists of 15 residues.

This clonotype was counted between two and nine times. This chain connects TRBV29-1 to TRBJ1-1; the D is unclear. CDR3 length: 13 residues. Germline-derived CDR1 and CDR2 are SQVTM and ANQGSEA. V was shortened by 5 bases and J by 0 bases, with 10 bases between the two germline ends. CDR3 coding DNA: TGCAGCGTTAGCGTGGAGGTGAACACTGAAGCTTTCTTT. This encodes CSVSVEVNTEAFF.

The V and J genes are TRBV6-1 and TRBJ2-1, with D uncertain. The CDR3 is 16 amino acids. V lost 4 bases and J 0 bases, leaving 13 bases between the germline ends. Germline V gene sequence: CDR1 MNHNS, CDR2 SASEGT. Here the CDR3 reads CASSALWRSSYNEQFF. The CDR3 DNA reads TGTGCCAGCAGTGCCCTTTGGCGTAGCTCCTACAATGAGCAGTTCTTC.

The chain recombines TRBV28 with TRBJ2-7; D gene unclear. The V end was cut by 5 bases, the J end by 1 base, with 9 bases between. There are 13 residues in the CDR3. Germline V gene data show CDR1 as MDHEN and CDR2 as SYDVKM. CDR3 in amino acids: CASSVRFSYEQYF. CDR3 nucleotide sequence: TGTGCCAGCAGTGTTCGATTTTCCTACGAGCAGTACTTC.

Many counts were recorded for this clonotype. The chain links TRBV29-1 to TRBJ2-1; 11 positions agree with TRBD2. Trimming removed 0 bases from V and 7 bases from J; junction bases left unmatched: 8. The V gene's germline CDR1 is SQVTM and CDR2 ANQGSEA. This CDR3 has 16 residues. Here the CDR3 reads CSVEDGTGLAVNEQFF. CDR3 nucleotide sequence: TGCAGCGTTGAAGATGGGACGGGACTAGCGGTGAATGAGCAGTTCTTC.

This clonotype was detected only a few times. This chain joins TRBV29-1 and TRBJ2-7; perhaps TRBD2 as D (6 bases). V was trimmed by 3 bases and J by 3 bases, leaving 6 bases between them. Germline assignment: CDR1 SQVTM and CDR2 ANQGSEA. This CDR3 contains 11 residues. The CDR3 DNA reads TGCAGCGTTGAGCGGGGCTACGAGCAGTACTTC. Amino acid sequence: CSVERGYEQYF.

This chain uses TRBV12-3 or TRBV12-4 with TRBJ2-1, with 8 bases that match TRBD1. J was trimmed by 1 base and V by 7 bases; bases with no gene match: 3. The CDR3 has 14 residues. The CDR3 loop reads CASTWTGSYNEQFF. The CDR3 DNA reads TGTGCCAGCACCTGGACAGGGTCCTACAATGAGCAGTTCTTC.

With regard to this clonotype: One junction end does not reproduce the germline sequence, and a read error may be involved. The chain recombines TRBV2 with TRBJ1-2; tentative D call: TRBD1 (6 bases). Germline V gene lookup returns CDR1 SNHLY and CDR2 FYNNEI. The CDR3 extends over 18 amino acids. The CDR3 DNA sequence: TGTGCCAGCAGTGAAGCAAGTTCCTTCGGGGGGCTTAACGATGGCTACACCTTC. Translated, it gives CASSEASSFGGLNDGYTF.

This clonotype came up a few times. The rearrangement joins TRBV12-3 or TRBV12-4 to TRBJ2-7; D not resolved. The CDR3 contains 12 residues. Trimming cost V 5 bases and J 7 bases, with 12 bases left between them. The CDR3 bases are TGTGCCAGCAGTCGAATGACAAGGGAGCAGTACTTC. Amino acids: CASSRMTREQYF.

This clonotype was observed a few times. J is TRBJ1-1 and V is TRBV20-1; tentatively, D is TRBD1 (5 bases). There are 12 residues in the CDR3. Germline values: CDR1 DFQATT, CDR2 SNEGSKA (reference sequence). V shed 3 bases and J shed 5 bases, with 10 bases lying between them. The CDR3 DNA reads TGCAGTGCTAGGGCAGGGATGACTGAAGCTTTCTTT. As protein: CSARAGMTEAFF.

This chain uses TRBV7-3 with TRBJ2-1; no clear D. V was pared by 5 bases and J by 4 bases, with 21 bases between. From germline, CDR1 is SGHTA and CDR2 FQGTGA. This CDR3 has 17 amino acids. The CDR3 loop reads CASSHRGNSLGYNEQFF. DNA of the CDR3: TGTGCCAGCAGCCACCGAGGCAACTCACTGGGTTACAATGAGCAGTTCTTC.

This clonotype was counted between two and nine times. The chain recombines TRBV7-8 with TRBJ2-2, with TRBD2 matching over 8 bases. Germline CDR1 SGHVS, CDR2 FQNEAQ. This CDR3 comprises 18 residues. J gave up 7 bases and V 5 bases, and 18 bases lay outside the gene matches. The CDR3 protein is CASSPSQGGTRGLGELFF. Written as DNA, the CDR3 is TGTGCCAGCAGCCCATCGCAGGGTGGGACTAGAGGTCTCGGGGAGCTGTTTTTT.

The CDR3 reads CASSRQGLGNTIYF. Written as DNA, the CDR3 is TGTGCCAGCAGCCGGCAGGGGCTGGGAAACACCATATATTTT. V is TRBV5-6 and J is TRBJ1-3, with D perhaps TRBD1 (6 bases). This CDR3 is built from 14 residues. The germline V and J ends were trimmed by 4 bases and 4 bases, with 12 bases remaining between them. The germline gives CDR1 SGHDT, CDR2 YYEEEE.